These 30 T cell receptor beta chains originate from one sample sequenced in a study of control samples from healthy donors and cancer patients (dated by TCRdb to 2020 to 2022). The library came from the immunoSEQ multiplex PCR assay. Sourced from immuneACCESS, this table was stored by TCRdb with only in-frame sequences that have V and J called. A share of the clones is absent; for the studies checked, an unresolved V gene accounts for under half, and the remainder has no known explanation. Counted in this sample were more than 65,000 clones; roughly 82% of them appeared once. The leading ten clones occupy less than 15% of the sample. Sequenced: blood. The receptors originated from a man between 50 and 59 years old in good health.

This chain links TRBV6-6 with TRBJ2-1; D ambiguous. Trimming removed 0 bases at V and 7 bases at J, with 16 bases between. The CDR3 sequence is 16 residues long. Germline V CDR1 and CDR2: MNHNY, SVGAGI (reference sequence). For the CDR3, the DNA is TGTGCCAGCAGTTACTCGAATTACCCCCCCGGGAATGAGCAGTTCTTC. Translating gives CASSYSNYPPGNEQFF.

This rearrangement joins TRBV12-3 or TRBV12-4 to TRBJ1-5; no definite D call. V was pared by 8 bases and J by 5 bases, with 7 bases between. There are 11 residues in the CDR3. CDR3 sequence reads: CASGLDQPQHF. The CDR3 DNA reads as TGTGCCAGCGGTCTTGATCAGCCCCAGCATTTT.

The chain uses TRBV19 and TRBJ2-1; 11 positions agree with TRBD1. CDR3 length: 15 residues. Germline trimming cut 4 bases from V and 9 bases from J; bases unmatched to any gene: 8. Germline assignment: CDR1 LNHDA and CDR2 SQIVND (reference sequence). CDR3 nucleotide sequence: TGTGCCAGTAGTACCCTCCGGGACAGGGGGGGTGAGCAGTTCTTC. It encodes CASSTLRDRGGEQFF. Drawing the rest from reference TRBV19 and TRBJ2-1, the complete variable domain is DGGITQSPKYLFRKEGQNVTLSCEQNLNHDAMYWYRQDPGQGLRLIYYSQIVNDFQKGDIAEGYSVSREKKESFPLTVTSAQKNPTAFYLCASSTLRDRGGEQFFGPGTRLTVL.

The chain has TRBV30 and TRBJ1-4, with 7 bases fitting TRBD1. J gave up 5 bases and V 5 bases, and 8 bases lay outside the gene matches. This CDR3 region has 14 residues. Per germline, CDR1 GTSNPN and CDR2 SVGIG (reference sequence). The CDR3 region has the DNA TGTGCCTGGGGAGGGGGACAGATCAATGAAAAACTGTTTTTT. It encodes CAWGGGQINEKLFF.

The CDR3 here is CASSPPAVVNTEAFF. CDR3 coding DNA: TGTGCCAGCTCACCTCCGGCTGTTGTGAACACTGAAGCTTTCTTT. The genes are TRBV18 and TRBJ1-1; D gene ambiguous. Trimming left V 3 bases short and J 0 bases short, with 11 bases between. The CDR3 has 15 amino acids. The germline gives CDR1 KGHSH, CDR2 LQKENI.

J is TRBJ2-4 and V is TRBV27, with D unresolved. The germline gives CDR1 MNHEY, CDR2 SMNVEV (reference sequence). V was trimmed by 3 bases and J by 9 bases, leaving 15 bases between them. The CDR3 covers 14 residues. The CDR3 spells CASSLGNVNSIQYF. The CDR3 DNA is TGTGCCAGCAGTTTGGGGAACGTCAACAGCATTCAGTACTTC.

The CDR3 spells CAHGGLNEKLFF. The CDR3 DNA sequence: TGTGCCCATGGGGGTTTAAATGAAAAACTGTTTTTT. V is TRBV28 and J is TRBJ1-4; a weak D match, TRBD1 (5 bases). The V end lost 11 bases, the J end lost 5 bases, and 12 bases lay between the germline ends. Germline CDR1 MDHEN, CDR2 SYDVKM. This CDR3 is 12 amino acids long.

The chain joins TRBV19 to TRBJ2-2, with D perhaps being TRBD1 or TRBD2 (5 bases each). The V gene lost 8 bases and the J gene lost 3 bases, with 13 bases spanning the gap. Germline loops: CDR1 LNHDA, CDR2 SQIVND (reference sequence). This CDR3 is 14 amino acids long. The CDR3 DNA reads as TGTGCCAGTTCTGAGGGGTGGGACACCGGGGAGCTGTTTTTT. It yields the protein CASSEGWDTGELFF. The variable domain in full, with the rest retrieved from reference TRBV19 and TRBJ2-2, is DGGITQSPKYLFRKEGQNVTLSCEQNLNHDAMYWYRQDPGQGLRLIYYSQIVNDFQKGDIAEGYSVSREKKESFPLTVTSAQKNPTAFYLCASSEGWDTGELFFGEGSRLTVL.

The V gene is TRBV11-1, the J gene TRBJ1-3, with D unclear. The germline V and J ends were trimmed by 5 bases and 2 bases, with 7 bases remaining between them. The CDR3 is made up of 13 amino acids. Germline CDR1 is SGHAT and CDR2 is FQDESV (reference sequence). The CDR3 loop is CASSRATGNTIYF. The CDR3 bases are TGTGCCAGCAGCCGCGCAACTGGAAACACCATATATTTT. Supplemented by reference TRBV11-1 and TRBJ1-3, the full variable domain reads EAEVAQSPRYKITEKSQAVAFWCDPISGHATLYWYRQILGQGPELLVQFQDESVVDDSQLPKDRFSAERLKGVDSTLKIQPAELGDSAMYLCASSRATGNTIYFGEGSWLTVV.

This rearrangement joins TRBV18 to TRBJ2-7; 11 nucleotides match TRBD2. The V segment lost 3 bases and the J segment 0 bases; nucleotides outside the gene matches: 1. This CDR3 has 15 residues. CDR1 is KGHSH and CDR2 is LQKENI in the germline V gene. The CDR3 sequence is CASSPGLADSYEQYF. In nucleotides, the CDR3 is TGTGCCAGCTCACCGGGACTAGCGGACTCCTACGAGCAGTACTTC.

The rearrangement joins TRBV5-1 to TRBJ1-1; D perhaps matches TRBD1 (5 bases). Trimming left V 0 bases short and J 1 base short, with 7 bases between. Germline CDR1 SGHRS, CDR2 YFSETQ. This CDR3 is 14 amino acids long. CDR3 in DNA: TGCGCCAGCAGCTTGGGCGGACAGAACACTGAAGCTTTCTTT. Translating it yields CASSLGGQNTEAFF.

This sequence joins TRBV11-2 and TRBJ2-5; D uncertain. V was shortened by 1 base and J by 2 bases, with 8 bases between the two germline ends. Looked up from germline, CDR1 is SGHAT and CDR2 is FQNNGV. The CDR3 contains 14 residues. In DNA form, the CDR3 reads TGTGCCAGCAGCTTAGGAGTCGTACAAGAGACCCAGTACTTC. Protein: CASSLGVVQETQYF.

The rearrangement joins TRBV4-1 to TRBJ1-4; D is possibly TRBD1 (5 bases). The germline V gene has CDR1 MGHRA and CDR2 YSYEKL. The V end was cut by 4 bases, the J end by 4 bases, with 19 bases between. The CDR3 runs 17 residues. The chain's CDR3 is CASSLSGLGVDNEKLFF. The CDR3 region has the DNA TGCGCCAGCAGCCTATCCGGGCTAGGGGTCGATAATGAAAAACTGTTTTTT.

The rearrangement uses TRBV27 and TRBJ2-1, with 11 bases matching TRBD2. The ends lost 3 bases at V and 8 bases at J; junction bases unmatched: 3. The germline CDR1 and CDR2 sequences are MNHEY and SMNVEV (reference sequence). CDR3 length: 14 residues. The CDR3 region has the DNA TGTGCCAGCAGTTTTTTACTAGCGGGAGATGAGCAGTTCTTC. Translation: CASSFLLAGDEQFF.

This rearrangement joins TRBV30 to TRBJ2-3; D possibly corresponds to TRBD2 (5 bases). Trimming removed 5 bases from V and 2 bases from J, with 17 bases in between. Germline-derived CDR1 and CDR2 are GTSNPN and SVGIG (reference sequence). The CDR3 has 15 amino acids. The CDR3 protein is CAWGLPGTFTDTQYF. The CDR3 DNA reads TGTGCCTGGGGTCTTCCGGGAACCTTCACAGATACGCAGTATTTT.

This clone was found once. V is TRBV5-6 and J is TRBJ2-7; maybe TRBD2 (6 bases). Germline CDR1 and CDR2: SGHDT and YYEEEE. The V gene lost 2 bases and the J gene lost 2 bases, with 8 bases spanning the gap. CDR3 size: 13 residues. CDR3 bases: TGTGCCAGCAGCTTACCGGGGGCCTACGAGCAGTACTTC. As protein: CASSLPGAYEQYF.

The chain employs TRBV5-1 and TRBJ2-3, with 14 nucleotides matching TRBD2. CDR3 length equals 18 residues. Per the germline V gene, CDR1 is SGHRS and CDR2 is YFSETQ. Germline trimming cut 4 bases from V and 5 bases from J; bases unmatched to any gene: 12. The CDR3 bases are TGCGCCAGCAGCCCCCGTCCGGGACTAGCGGGAGACGGAGATACGCAGTATTTT. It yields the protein CASSPRPGLAGDGDTQYF.

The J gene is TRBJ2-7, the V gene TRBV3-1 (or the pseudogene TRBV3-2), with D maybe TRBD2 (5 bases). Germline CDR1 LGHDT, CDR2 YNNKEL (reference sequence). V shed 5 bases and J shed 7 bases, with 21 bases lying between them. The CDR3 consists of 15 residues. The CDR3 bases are TGTGCCAGCAGCAGAAAGTCCCGGGCCCCGGGGGAGCAGTACTTC. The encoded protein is CASSRKSRAPGEQYF.

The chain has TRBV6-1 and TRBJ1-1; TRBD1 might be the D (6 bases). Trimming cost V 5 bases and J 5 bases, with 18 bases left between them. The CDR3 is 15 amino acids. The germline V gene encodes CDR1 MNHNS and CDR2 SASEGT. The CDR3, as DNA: TGTGCCAGCAGTTTTCTTGAGGGGGTTGGAACTGAAGCTTTCTTT. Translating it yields CASSFLEGVGTEAFF.

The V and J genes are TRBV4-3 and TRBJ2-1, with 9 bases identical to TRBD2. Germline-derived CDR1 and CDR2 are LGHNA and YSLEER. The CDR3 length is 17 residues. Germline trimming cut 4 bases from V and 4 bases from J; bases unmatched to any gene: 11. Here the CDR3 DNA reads TGCGCCAGCAGCCCGGATCGGGGTCTAGCGGGATACAATGAGCAGTTCTTC. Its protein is CASSPDRGLAGYNEQFF.

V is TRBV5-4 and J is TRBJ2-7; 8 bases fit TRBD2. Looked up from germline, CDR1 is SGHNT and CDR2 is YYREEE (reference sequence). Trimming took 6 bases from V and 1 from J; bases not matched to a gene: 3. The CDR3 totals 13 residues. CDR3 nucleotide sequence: TGTGCCAGCATGTTAGCGGGATCCTACGAGCAGTACTTC. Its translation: CASMLAGSYEQYF.

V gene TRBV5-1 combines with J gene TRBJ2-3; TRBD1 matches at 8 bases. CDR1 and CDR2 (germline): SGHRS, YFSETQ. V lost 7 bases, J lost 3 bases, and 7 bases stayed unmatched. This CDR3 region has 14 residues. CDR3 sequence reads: CASYAGQETDTQYF. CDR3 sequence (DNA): TGCGCCAGCTATGCGGGACAGGAGACAGATACGCAGTATTTT.

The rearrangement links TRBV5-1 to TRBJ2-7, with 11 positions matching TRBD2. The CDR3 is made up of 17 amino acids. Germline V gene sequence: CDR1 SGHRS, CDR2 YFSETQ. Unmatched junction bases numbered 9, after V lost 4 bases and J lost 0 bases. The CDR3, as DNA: TGCGCCAGCAGCGGGACTAGCGGAGGGCTTAGCTCCTACGAGCAGTACTTC. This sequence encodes CASSGTSGGLSSYEQYF.

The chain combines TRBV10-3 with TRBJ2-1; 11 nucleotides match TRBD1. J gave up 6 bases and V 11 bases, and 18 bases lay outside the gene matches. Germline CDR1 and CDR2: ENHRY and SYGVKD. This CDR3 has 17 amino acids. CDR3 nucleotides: TGTGCCGCTGCCGGGACAGGGGGGGGTGTACACGGCAATGAGCAGTTCTTC. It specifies CAAAGTGGGVHGNEQFF.

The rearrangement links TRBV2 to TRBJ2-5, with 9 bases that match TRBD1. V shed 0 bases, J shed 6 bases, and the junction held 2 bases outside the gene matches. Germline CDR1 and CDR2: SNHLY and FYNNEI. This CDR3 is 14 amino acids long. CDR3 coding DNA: TGTGCCAGCAGTGAAGCCGGGACAGGGAAGACCCAGTACTTC. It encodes CASSEAGTGKTQYF. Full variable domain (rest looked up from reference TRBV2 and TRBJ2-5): EPEVTQTPSHQVTQMGQEVILRCVPISNHLYFYWYRQILGQKVEFLVSFYNNEISEKSEIFDDQFSVERPDGSNFTLKIRSTKLEDSAMYFCASSEAGTGKTQYFGPGTRLLVL.

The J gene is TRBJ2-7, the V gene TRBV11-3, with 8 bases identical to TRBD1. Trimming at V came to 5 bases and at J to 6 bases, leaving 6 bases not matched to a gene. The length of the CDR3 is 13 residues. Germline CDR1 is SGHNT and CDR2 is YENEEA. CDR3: CASSVRTGREQYF. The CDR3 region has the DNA TGTGCCAGCAGCGTTAGGACAGGGCGCGAGCAGTACTTC.

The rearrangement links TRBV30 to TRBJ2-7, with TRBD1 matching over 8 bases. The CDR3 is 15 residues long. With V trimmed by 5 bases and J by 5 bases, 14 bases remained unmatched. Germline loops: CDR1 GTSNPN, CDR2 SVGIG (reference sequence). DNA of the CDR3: TGTGCCTGGTGGACCCCCTTGACAGGGGCCCACGAGCAGTACTTC. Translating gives CAWWTPLTGAHEQYF.

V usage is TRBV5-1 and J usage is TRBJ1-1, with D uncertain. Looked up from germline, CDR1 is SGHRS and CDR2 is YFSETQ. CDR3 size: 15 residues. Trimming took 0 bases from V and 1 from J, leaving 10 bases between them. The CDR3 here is CASSLAVGKNTEAFF. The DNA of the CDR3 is TGCGCCAGCAGCTTGGCGGTAGGGAAGAACACTGAAGCTTTCTTT. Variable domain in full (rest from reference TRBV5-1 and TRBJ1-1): KAGVTQTPRYLIKTRGQQVTLSCSPISGHRSVSWYQQTPGQGLQFLFEYFSETQRNKGNFPGRFSGRQFSNSRSEMNVSTLELGDSALYLCASSLAVGKNTEAFFGQGTRLTVV.

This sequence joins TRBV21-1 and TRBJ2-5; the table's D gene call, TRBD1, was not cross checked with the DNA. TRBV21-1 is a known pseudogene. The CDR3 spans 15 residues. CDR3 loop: CASSNYYRGQETQYF. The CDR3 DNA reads TGTGCCAGCAGCAACTATTACAGGGGCCAAGAGACCCAGTACTTC.

CDR3 region: CASSWGRDPAYEQYF. For the CDR3, the DNA is TGTGCCAGTAGTTGGGGCCGGGACCCAGCCTACGAGCAGTACTTC. V is TRBV19 and J is TRBJ2-7; D assignment may be TRBD1 or TRBD2 (5 bases each). This CDR3 spans 15 amino acids. Germline CDR1 reads LNHDA; CDR2 reads SQIVND (reference sequence). V dropped 5 bases and J dropped 2 bases, with 16 bases sitting between them. The variable domain in full, completed from reference TRBV19 and TRBJ2-7, reads DGGITQSPKYLFRKEGQNVTLSCEQNLNHDAMYWYRQDPGQGLRLIYYSQIVNDFQKGDIAEGYSVSREKKESFPLTVTSAQKNPTAFYLCASSWGRDPAYEQYFGPGTRLTVT.